The sequence of this T cell receptor beta chain was determined in a study of blood T cell repertoires in COVID-19. Study details: Samples came from the United States, Italy and Spain, spanning acute and convalescent COVID-19.

The V end was cut by 0 bases, the J end by 0 bases, with 8 bases between. CDR3 length: 15 amino acids. Per the germline V gene, CDR1 is SGHVS and CDR2 is FNYEAQ. Study processing details: How many nucleated cells were present was estimated from reference gene primer amplification. Repertoires were generated with immunoSEQ multiplex PCR, while TCRdb's copy carries only in-frame clones and drops some. The V and J calls and clone size are taken from that table; D and trimming were inferred from the DNA. The sample shows 200,000 to 300,000 clones, around 83% of them seen only once. This clone came up many times.

J is TRBJ1-2 and V is TRBV7-6, with a tentative D call TRBD1 (5 bases). The TCR originated in a woman aged 60-75 years with active or convalescent COVID-19. The sequencing input was peripheral blood. The CDR3 DNA reads TGTGCCAGCAGCTTAGCCCCAGGGTCTAACTATGGCTACACCTTC. Its protein is CASSLAPGSNYGYTF.